A single sample gave rise to the 5 T cell receptor beta chains below, sequenced in a study of T cells in Graves' hyperthyroidism and ophthalmopathy. It was RNA transcripts that yielded the amplified TCR beta CDR3 regions. A set of HTBI primers served as the primers for a first-round RT-PCR of the TCR CDR3. TCRdb called the multiplex PCR reads again in MiXCR, with one record for every CDR3 protein. The sample lists roughly 400,000 distinct CDR3 sequences, about 14% seen once, with 25% to 30% in the top ten. The sample consisted of blood. The receptors here all came from a middle-aged man with Graves' ophthalmopathy.

This clonotype was observed a handful of times. The gene calls are TRBV28 and TRBJ2-2; D unresolved. This CDR3 has 17 residues. With 3 bases removed from V and 6 bases from J, the gap between germline ends came to 20 bases. CDR1 is MDHEN and CDR2 is SYDVKM in the germline V gene. CDR3 DNA: TGTGCCAGCAGTTTTGTTTTGTCCTGGGTGGGCCCCGGGGAGCTGTTTTTT. It specifies CASSFVLSWVGPGELFF.

This clonotype occurred many times. This chain joins TRBV28 and TRBJ2-7; a weak D match, TRBD1 (5 bases). V shed 2 bases and J shed 0 bases, with 11 bases lying between them. The CDR3 consists of 15 residues. Germline lookup yields CDR1 MDHEN and CDR2 SYDVKM. CDR3 region: CASSLVGANSYEQYF. The CDR3 region has the DNA TGTGCCAGCAGTTTAGTTGGGGCTAACTCCTACGAGCAGTACTTC.

This rearrangement joins TRBV6-2 or TRBV6-3 to TRBJ2-3; TRBD2 matches 7 bases. J lost 4 bases, V lost 8 bases, and 3 bases had no gene match. This CDR3 comprises 12 residues. Germline V gene data show CDR1 as MNHEY and CDR2 as SVGEGT. In DNA, the CDR3 is TGTGCCAGCGGACTAGTGCCAGATACGCAGTATTTT. It yields the protein CASGLVPDTQYF.

Ten or more counts support this clonotype. The chain carries TRBV19 and TRBJ1-1; perhaps TRBD1 as D (5 bases). CDR1 and CDR2 from the germline V gene are LNHDA and SQIVND (reference sequence). The CDR3 is made up of 16 amino acids. V was trimmed by 7 bases and J by 0 bases, leaving 18 bases between them. The CDR3 nucleotides read TGTGCCAGTACCTACCGGGACGGAAGAATGAACACTGAAGCTTTCTTT. Amino acids: CASTYRDGRMNTEAFF.

The rearrangement joins TRBV5-1 to TRBJ2-7; 9 bases are shared with TRBD2. This CDR3 spans 15 amino acids. Germline V gives CDR1 SGHRS, CDR2 YFSETQ. V lost 0 bases to trimming and J lost 5 bases; unmatched junction nucleotides: 6. The CDR3 coding sequence is TGCGCCAGCAGCTTGGTGTTTAGCGGGAGTGACGAGCAGTACTTC. Residues: CASSLVFSGSDEQYF.